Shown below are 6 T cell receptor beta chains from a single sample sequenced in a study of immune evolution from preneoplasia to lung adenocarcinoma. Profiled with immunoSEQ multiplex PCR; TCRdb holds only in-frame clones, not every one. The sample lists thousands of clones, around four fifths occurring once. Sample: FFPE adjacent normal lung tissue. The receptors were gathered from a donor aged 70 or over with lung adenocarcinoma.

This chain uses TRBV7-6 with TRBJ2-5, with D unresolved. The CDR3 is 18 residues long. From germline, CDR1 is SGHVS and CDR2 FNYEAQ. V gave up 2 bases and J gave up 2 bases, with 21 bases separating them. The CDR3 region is CASSLTPIDRLLQETQYF. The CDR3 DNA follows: TGTGCCAGCAGCTTAACCCCCATCGACCGACTTTTACAAGAGACCCAGTACTTC.

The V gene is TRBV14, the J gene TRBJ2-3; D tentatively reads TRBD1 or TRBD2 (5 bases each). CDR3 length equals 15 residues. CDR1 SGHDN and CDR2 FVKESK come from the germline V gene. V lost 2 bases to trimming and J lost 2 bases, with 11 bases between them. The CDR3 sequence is CASSQLPGTTDTQYF. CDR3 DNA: TGTGCCAGCAGCCAACTTCCGGGGACCACAGATACGCAGTATTTT.

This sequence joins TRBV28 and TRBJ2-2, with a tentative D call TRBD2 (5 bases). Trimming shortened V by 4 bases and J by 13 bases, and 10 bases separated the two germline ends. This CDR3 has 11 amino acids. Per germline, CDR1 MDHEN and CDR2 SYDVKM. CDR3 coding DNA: TGTGCCAGCAGTTCGGAAGAGGGGCTGTTTTTT. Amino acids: CASSSEEGLFF.

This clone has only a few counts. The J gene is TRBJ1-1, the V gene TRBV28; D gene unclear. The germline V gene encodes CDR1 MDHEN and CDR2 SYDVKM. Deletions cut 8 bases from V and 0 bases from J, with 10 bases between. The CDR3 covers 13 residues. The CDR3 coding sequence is TGTGCCAGCCGTGTGAGGATGAACACTGAAGCTTTCTTT. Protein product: CASRVRMNTEAFF.

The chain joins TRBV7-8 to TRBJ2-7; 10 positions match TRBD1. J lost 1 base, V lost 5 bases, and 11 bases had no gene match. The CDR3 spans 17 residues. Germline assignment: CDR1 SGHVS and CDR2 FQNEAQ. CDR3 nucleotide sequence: TGTGCCAGCAGCCACCCGACAGGGGGCGCGAGTTCCTACGAGCAGTACTTC. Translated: CASSHPTGGASSYEQYF.

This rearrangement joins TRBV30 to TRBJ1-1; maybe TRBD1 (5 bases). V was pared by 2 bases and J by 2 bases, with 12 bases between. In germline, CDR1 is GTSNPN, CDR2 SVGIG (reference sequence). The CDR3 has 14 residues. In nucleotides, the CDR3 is TGTGCCTGGAGTAAAGATGGGGGAAACACTGAAGCTTTCTTT. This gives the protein CAWSKDGGNTEAFF.